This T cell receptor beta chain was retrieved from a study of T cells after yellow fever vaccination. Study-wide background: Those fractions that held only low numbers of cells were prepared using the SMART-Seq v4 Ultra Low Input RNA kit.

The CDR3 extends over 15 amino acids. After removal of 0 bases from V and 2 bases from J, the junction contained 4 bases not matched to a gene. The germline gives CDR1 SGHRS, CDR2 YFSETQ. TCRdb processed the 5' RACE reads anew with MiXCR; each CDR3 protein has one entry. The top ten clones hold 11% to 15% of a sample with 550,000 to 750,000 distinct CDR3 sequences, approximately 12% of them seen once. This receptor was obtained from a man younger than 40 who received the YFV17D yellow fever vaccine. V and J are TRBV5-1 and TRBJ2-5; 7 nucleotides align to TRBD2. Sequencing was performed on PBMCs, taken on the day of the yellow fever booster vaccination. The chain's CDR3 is CASSLGGSRQETQYF. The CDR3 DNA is TGCGCCAGCAGCTTGGGCGGGAGTAGACAAGAGACCCAGTACTTC. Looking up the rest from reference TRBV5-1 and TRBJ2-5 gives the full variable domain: KAGVTQTPRYLIKTRGQQVTLSCSPISGHRSVSWYQQTPGQGLQFLFEYFSETQRNKGNFPGRFSGRQFSNSRSEMNVSTLELGDSALYLCASSLGGSRQETQYFGPGTRLLVL.